Each of the 19 T cell receptor beta chains below was sequenced from the same sample in a study of shared clonotypes between healthy human individuals. Sequencing used immunoSEQ multiplex PCR; TCRdb keeps in-frame clones, though not all of them. This table has hundreds of thousands of clones, around 80% appearing once. The specimen sequenced was PBMCs. These receptors were obtained from a woman in her forties in good health. Some clones in this sample may be carry-over from other donors' samples.

In this sample, this clone turned up a few times. This sequence joins TRBV5-1 and TRBJ2-5; 14 positions match TRBD2. The CDR3 has 17 residues. The V gene end was trimmed by 2 bases and the J gene end by 6 bases; junction bases not matched to a gene: 9. Germline values: CDR1 SGHRS, CDR2 YFSETQ. As DNA, the CDR3 is TGCGCCAGCAGCTTATTGCCGACTAGCGGGAGGGCGAAGACCCAGTACTTC. It codes for CASSLLPTSGRAKTQYF.

The chain employs TRBV30 and TRBJ1-5, with D hard to call. Germline-derived CDR1 and CDR2 are GTSNPN and SVGIG (reference sequence). This CDR3 spans 13 amino acids. The germline V and J ends were trimmed by 2 bases and 7 bases, with 12 bases remaining between them. CDR3: CAWSPDQSQPQHF. CDR3 coding DNA: TGTGCCTGGAGTCCCGATCAATCGCAGCCCCAGCATTTT.

A single count supports this clone. Other DNA sequences in this specimen translate into the identical CDR3. The chain uses TRBV30 and TRBJ1-4; D is undetermined. The germline V and J ends were trimmed by 3 bases and 5 bases, with 4 bases remaining between them. This CDR3 is built from 11 residues. Per germline, CDR1 GTSNPN and CDR2 SVGIG (reference sequence). The CDR3 DNA follows: TGTGCCTGGAGCCGAAATGAAAAACTGTTTTTT. Translation: CAWSRNEKLFF. Variable domain in full (rest from reference TRBV30 and TRBJ1-4): SQTIHQWPATLVQPVGSPLSLECTVEGTSNPNLYWYRQAAGRGLQLLFYSVGIGQISSEVPQNLSASRPQDRQFILSSKKLLLSDSGFYLCAWSRNEKLFFGSGTQLSVL.

J is TRBJ1-2 and V is TRBV5-1, with D possibly being TRBD1 (5 bases). Trimming left V 5 bases short and J 5 bases short, with 10 bases between. CDR1 SGHRS and CDR2 YFSETQ come from the germline V gene. The length of the CDR3 is 12 residues. This CDR3 is CASRGTAYGYTF. In DNA, the CDR3 is TGCGCCAGCAGAGGGACCGCATATGGCTACACCTTC.

The CDR3, as DNA: TGTGCCAGCAGCTTAATGGGGACAGGGTTGATTGAAGCTTTCTTT. Protein sequence: CASSLMGTGLIEAFF. The V and J genes are TRBV7-8 and TRBJ1-1, with 9 nucleotides matching TRBD1. There are 15 residues in the CDR3. Germline CDR1 reads SGHVS; CDR2 reads FQNEAQ. V was pared by 2 bases and J by 7 bases, with 8 bases of the junction left unmatched.

With regard to this clone: A far larger clone is one nucleotide away, so this likely arose from a read error. The V gene is TRBV6-1, the J gene TRBJ1-1, with D perhaps matching TRBD1 (5 bases). CDR3 length equals 14 residues. Germline CDR1 reads MNHNS; CDR2 reads SASEGT. The germline V and J ends were trimmed by 1 base and 8 bases, with 14 bases remaining between them. The CDR3 DNA is TGTGCCAGCAGTGAAGGGGATGAGACAGCGGAAGCTTTCTTT. Its translation: CASSEGDETAEAFF.

V gene TRBV6-5 combines with J gene TRBJ2-1; D could derive from TRBD1 or TRBD2 (5 bases each). This CDR3 has 14 amino acids. Germline V gene lookup returns CDR1 MNHEY and CDR2 SVGAGI. V lost 2 bases, J lost 6 bases, and 11 bases lay in between. The CDR3 sequence is CASSYRSGPNEQFF. The CDR3 DNA follows: TGTGCCAGCAGTTACAGGTCGGGGCCCAATGAGCAGTTCTTC.

The V call is TRBV28, the J call TRBJ1-3, with D possibly being TRBD1 (5 bases). Germline V gene sequence: CDR1 MDHEN, CDR2 SYDVKM. The V end lost 5 bases, the J end lost 0 bases, and 11 bases lay between the germline ends. The CDR3 runs to 15 residues. In DNA, the CDR3 is TGTGCCAGCAGTCGCGGGACGGTCTCTGGAAACACCATATATTTT. The encoded protein is CASSRGTVSGNTIYF. Together with reference TRBV28 and TRBJ1-3, the CDR3 gives the full variable domain: DVKVTQSSRYLVKRTGEKVFLECVQDMDHENMFWYRQDPGLGLRLIYFSYDVKMKEKGDIPEGYSVSREKKERFSLILESASTNQTSMYLCASSRGTVSGNTIYFGEGSWLTVV.

This clone was found a few times. The V and J genes are TRBV29-1 and TRBJ1-2; 10 bases align to TRBD1. The V gene end was trimmed by 7 bases and the J gene end by 4 bases; junction bases not matched to a gene: 6. The CDR3 is 13 amino acids. Germline assignment: CDR1 SQVTM and CDR2 ANQGSEA. CDR3 loop: CSGGTGATYGYTF. Here the CDR3 DNA reads TGCAGCGGCGGGACAGGGGCGACCTATGGCTACACCTTC.

The chain links TRBV28 to TRBJ1-4, with 7 nucleotides matching TRBD1. Germline V CDR1 and CDR2: MDHEN, SYDVKM. V shed 9 bases, J shed 8 bases, and the junction held 6 bases outside the gene matches. The CDR3 has 12 amino acids. CDR3 coding DNA: TGTGCCAGTTTGAGGGACAGCGAAAAACTGTTTTTT. Protein: CASLRDSEKLFF. The full variable domain, completed using reference TRBV28 and TRBJ1-4, is DVKVTQSSRYLVKRTGEKVFLECVQDMDHENMFWYRQDPGLGLRLIYFSYDVKMKEKGDIPEGYSVSREKKERFSLILESASTNQTSMYLCASLRDSEKLFFGSGTQLSVL.

This clone occurred once. This sample includes further DNA sequences coding for the same CDR3. J is TRBJ1-4 and V is TRBV18, with 9 bases matching TRBD1. With 3 bases clipped from V and 7 bases from J, the junction kept 3 bases outside the gene matches. The CDR3 spans 14 residues. From germline, CDR1 is KGHSH and CDR2 LQKENI. The CDR3 DNA is TGTGCCAGCTCACCGGGACAGGGTTTTGAAAAACTGTTTTTT. It yields the protein CASSPGQGFEKLFF.

The J gene is TRBJ2-1, the V gene TRBV19; 9 bases line up with TRBD1. Trimming cost V 6 bases and J 5 bases; bases outside gene matches: 8. This CDR3 spans 15 amino acids. Germline V CDR1 and CDR2: LNHDA, SQIVND (reference sequence). The chain's CDR3 is CASSISGTGHNEQFF. CDR3 DNA sequence: TGTGCCAGTAGCATCTCAGGGACAGGGCACAATGAGCAGTTCTTC.

The chain recombines TRBV10-3 with TRBJ2-7, with 7 bases that match TRBD1. CDR3 length: 13 amino acids. Losses at the gene ends were 6 bases for V and 6 bases for J; bases not matched to a gene: 8. From germline, CDR1 is ENHRY and CDR2 SYGVKD. Here the CDR3 DNA reads TGTGCCATCAGAGGACAGGACGCCATCGAGCAGTACTTC. Translated, it gives CAIRGQDAIEQYF.

This clone was counted a single time. The chain has TRBV18 and TRBJ2-2, with D perhaps TRBD1 (6 bases). V gave up 1 base and J gave up 4 bases, with 19 bases separating them. The V gene's germline CDR1 is KGHSH and CDR2 LQKENI. This CDR3 has 18 amino acids. The CDR3, as DNA: TGTGCCAGCTCACCACAAGGGGGAAACGGGCAGATCACCGGGGAGCTGTTTTTT. It translates to CASSPQGGNGQITGELFF.

This sequence joins TRBV7-9 and TRBJ1-4, with D maybe TRBD1 (5 bases). The length of the CDR3 is 17 residues. V lost 4 bases, J lost 6 bases, and 21 bases lay in between. Germline V gene lookup returns CDR1 SEHNR and CDR2 FQNEAQ (reference sequence). The CDR3 spells CASSSYGAYGLYEKLFF. CDR3 coding DNA: TGTGCCAGCAGCTCCTATGGGGCCTATGGGCTGTATGAAAAACTGTTTTTT.

J is TRBJ2-3 and V is TRBV15; 10 positions match TRBD2. Unmatched junction bases numbered 5, after V lost 1 base and J lost 4 bases. Germline assignment: CDR1 LNHNV and CDR2 YYDKDF (reference sequence). The CDR3 has 16 residues. The CDR3 DNA reads as TGTGCCACCAGCAGAGGAGGGCTAGCGGGAGCAGATACGCAGTATTTT. Protein: CATSRGGLAGADTQYF.

The CDR3 DNA reads as TGTGCCAGTAGTATACGACAGGGATACACCGGGGAGCTGTTTTTT. It translates to CASSIRQGYTGELFF. The chain recombines TRBV19 with TRBJ2-2; 7 bases match TRBD1. V shed 2 bases and J 3 bases; nucleotides not matched to a gene: 3. There are 15 residues in the CDR3. Germline-derived CDR1 and CDR2 are LNHDA and SQIVND (reference sequence).

The V and J genes are TRBV11-2 and TRBJ2-7; D not resolved. Germline loops: CDR1 SGHAT, CDR2 FQNNGV. The CDR3 is 12 amino acids. The V gene lost 5 bases and the J gene lost 8 bases, with 13 bases spanning the gap. CDR3 in amino acids: CASSTSPGQQYF. Here the CDR3 DNA reads TGTGCCAGCAGCACGAGTCCAGGCCAGCAGTACTTC.

The rearrangement links TRBV28 to TRBJ1-1, with 7 bases fitting TRBD1. The ends lost 6 bases at V and 5 bases at J; junction bases unmatched: 3. Germline loops: CDR1 MDHEN, CDR2 SYDVKM. CDR3 size: 12 residues. The CDR3 loop reads CASRGRGTEAFF. The CDR3 DNA follows: TGTGCCAGCAGGGGCAGGGGGACTGAAGCTTTCTTT.